This note documents a single TCR beta chain sequence. This clonotype was counted many times. Its antigen is not yet known. Qualities for individual bases were not recorded, and no much larger clone is one base off. The germline V gene (reference sequence) provides CDR1 LNHDA and CDR2 SQIVND. The germline ends are 16 bases apart after V is trimmed by 5 bases and J by 3 bases. Its CDR3 holds 15 amino acids, cysteine through phenylalanine. Only the CDR3 portion is preserved as DNA: 45 bases, with reading frame beginning at the first base. This record belongs to a study of Graves' ophthalmopathy and Graves' hyperthyroidism (dated by TCRdb to the late 2010s). For context, the study as a whole: A patient counted as having stable hyperthyroidism if there was no progression to ophthalmopathy within 18 months of follow-up. To tell Graves' ophthalmopathy apart from Graves' hyperthyroidism, and to predict which patients would progress to ophthalmopathy, the study relied on TCR beta repertoire signatures. In total, over 130 blood samples were TCR-sequenced: 40 to 45 ophthalmopathy, roughly 80 hyperthyroidism and approximately 17 hyperthyroidism-to-ophthalmopathy patients. To explore V-J signatures that separate ophthalmopathy from hyperthyroidism, a discovery set of about 100 patients was enrolled, consisting of fewer than 45 with ophthalmopathy and some 56 with stable hyperthyroidism. An independent validation cohort was composed of roughly 19 hyperthyroidism patients and 17 patients who later progressed from hyperthyroidism to ophthalmopathy. In roughly six hyperthyroidism patients, the T-cell repertoires found in thyroid tissue were compared with those found in blood. Following sampling, methimazole starting at 30 mg daily was administered to hyperthyroidism patients, and high-dose intravenous methylprednisolone was administered to ophthalmopathy patients.

Hyperthyroidism patients were newly diagnosed, with disease duration under 2 months, and aged 18 to 65 years. Patients with other autoimmune diseases, uncontrolled infections, pregnancy or lactation were excluded from the study. Diagnosis relied on clinical symptoms, serum thyroxine, TRAb, thyroid ultrasound and orbital computed tomography. Total RNA was extracted using Trizol reagent, and RNA quality was checked on an Agilent 2100 Bioanalyzer. TCR beta CDR3 regions were amplified from RNA transcripts for repertoire sequencing. HTBI primers and the Qiagen OneStep RT-PCR kit were used in a first-round RT-PCR, which was followed by a second-round multiplex PCR, size selection and purification. Libraries were sequenced on an Illumina HiSeq2000 using paired-end 100 bp reads. As for the original processing: SOAPnuke was used to process the reads, removing any read that contained adapters or uncalled bases, had a mean Phred below 15, or lacked an exact match to the constant primer or identifier. High-quality paired reads were merged with COPE v1.2.5. Clonotypes were defined as unique nucleotide sequences and were aligned to IMGT TRB V, D and J references using MiTCR v1.1. Analysis was restricted to V-J combinations with a frequency above 0.0001, which covered roughly 99% of repertoires. For each V-J combination, a TCR clonal expansion and chaos score was defined as the ratio of F50 clonal expansion to chaos observed in the TCRdist matrix. Welch's t-statistics and random forest were used to reduce features to about a dozen V-J combinations, which were fed into a naive Bayes classifier. Thyroid-blood repertoire similarity was quantified with the Morisita-Horn index. Using fastp trimming at Q25 and MiXCR clonotype assembly, TCRdb reanalyzed the public sequencing data and kept in-frame beta chains. CDR3 protein duplicates are merged, each entry listing the most common genes and DNA. TCRdb, rather than the study authors, made the V and J calls. This sample lists around 520,000 distinct CDR3 sequences; under 40% were detected once. The top ten hold roughly 4% of the sample.

Overall study outcomes, separate from this receptor: In validation, the model predicted ophthalmopathy progression with 70.59% sensitivity and approximately 78% specificity; roughly eleven predicted patients were CT-confirmed with GO in a median of 6.5 months. Sample size was not predetermined statistically, and investigators were not blinded to group allocation. The 13-signature model separated ophthalmopathy from stable hyperthyroidism with over 85% sensitivity and around 81% specificity in cross-validation, and 80%/75% in the test set. Among expanded thyroid clonotypes with frequency above 0.001, most also showed up in blood, which suggests that blood repertoires may reflect the thyroid immune response.

The sequenced material came from peripheral blood or thyroid tissue (not recorded which). The chain couples TRBV19 to TRBJ1-2; TRBD1 is a possible D gene, resting on 6 matching bases. The clonotype originates from an adult man with Graves' hyperthyroidism. The CDR3 here reads CASSAGTGRDYGYTF. The bases are TGTGCCAGTAGTGCTGGTACAGGGCGCGACTATGGCTACACCTTC.